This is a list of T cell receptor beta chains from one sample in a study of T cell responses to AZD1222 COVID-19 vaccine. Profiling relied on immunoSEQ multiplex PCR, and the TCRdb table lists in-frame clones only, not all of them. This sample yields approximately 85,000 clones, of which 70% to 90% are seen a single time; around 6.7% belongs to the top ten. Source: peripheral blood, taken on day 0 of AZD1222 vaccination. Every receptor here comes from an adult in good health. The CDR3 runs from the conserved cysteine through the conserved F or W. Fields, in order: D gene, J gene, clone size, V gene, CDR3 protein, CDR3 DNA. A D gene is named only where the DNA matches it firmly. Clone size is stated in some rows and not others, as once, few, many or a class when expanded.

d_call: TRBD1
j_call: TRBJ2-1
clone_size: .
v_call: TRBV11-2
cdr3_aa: CASSIGQDVANEQFF
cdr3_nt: TGTGCCAGCAGCATCGGACAGGACGTCGCCAATGAGCAGTTCTTC

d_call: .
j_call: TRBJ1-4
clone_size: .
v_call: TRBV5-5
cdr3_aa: CASSYGQATNEKLFF
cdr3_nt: TGTGCCAGCAGCTACGGACAAGCAACTAATGAAAAACTGTTTTTT

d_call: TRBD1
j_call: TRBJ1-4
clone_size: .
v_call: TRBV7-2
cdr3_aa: CASSLVTGTVNEKLFF
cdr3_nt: TGTGCCAGCAGCTTAGTAACCGGGACAGTTAATGAAAAACTGTTTTTT

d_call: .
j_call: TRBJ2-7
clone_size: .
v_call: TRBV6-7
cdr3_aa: CASTPVRAGEQYF
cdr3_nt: TGTGCCAGCACCCCGGTCAGGGCTGGCGAGCAGTACTTC

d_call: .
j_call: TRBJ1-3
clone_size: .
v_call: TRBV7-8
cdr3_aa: CASSLVQTVSGNTIYF
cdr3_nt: TGTGCCAGCAGCTTGGTACAGACCGTCTCTGGAAACACCATATATTTT

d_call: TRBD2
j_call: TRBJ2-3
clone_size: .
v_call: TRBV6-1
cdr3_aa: CASSEVGGLVADTQYF
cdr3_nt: TGTGCCAGCAGTGAGGTCGGGGGGTTGGTAGCGGATACGCAGTATTTT

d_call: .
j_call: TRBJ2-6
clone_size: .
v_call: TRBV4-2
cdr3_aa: CASSPKPGANVLTF
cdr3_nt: TGTGCCAGCAGCCCAAAGCCTGGGGCCAACGTCCTGACTTTC

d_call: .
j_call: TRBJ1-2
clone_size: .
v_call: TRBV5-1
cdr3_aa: CASSPGSTPNYGYTF
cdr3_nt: TGCGCCAGCAGCCCGGGATCTACTCCTAACTATGGCTACACCTTC

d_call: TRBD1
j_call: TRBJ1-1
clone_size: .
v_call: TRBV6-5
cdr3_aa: CASKMEGASTEAFF
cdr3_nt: TGTGCCAGCAAAATGGAGGGGGCGAGTACTGAAGCTTTCTTT

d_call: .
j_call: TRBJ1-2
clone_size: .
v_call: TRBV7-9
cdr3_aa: CASSFYTTNYGYTF
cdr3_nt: TGTGCCAGCAGCTTTTATACGACTAACTATGGCTACACCTTC

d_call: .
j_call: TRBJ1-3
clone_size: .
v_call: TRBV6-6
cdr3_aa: CASRSSGNTIYF
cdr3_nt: TGTGCCAGCCGGTCAAGCGGAAACACCATATATTTT

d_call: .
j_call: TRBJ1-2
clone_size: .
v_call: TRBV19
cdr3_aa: CASSDLPGGYTF
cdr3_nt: TGTGCCAGTAGCGACCTCCCGGGTGGCTACACCTTC

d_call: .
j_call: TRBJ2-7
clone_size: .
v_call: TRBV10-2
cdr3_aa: CASSAISGHEQYF
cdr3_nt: TGCGCCAGCAGTGCGATATCCGGGCACGAGCAGTACTTC

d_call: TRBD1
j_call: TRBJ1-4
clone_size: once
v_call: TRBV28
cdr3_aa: CASSTHTGGGEKLFF
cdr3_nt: TGTGCCAGCAGTACCCACACAGGGGGTGGTGAAAAACTGTTTTTT

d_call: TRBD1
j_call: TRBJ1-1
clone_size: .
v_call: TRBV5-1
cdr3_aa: CASSSQGIEAFF
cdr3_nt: TGCGCCAGCAGCTCACAGGGGATTGAAGCTTTCTTT

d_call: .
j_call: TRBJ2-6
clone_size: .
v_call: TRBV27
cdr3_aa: CASSPPGVSTGANVLTF
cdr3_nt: TGTGCCAGCAGTCCCCCGGGGGTGTCTACTGGGGCCAACGTCCTGACTTTC

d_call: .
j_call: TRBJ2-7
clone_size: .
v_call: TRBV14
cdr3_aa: CASSPQGITYEQYF
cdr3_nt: TGTGCCAGCAGCCCGCAGGGGATTACCTACGAGCAGTACTTC

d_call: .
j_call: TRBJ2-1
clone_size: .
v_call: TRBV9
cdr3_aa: CASSPRGGGDEQFF
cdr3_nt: TGTGCCAGCAGCCCAAGAGGGGGGGGCGATGAGCAGTTCTTC

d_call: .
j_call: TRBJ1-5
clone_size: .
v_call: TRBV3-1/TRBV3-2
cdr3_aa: CASSPGGQPQHF
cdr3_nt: TGTGCCAGCAGCCCGGGGGGTCAGCCCCAGCATTTT

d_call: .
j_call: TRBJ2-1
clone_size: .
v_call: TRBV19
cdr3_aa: CASSPAAPTYNEQFF
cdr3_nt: TGTGCCAGTAGTCCAGCTGCACCTACCTACAATGAGCAGTTCTTC

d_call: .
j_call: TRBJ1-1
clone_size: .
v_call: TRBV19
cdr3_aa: CASSGWREKNTEAFF
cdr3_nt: TGTGCCAGTAGTGGGTGGAGGGAGAAGAACACTGAAGCTTTCTTT

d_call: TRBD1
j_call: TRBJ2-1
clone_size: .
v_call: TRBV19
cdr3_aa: CASSIDGTGGFGGQFF
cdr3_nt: TGTGCCAGTAGTATAGACGGGACAGGGGGCTTCGGTGGGCAGTTCTTC

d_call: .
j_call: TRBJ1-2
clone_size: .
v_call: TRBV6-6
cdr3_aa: CATLDRYYGYTF
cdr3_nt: TGTGCCACCCTGGACAGATACTATGGCTACACCTTC

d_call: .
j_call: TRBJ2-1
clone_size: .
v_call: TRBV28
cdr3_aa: CASSLGPKKGSRDEQFF
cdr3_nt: TGTGCCAGCAGTTTAGGGCCTAAAAAGGGCTCCCGGGATGAGCAGTTCTTC

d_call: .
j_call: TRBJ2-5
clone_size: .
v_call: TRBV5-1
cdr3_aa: CASSFQGLQETQYF
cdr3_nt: TGCGCCAGCAGCTTTCAGGGGCTGCAAGAGACCCAGTACTTC

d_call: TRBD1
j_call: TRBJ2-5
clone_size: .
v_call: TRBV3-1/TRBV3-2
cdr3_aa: CASSQETGGAETQYF
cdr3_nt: TGTGCCAGCAGCCAAGAGACAGGGGGCGCAGAGACCCAGTACTTC

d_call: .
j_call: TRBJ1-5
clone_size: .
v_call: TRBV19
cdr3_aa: CASSIDRGNQPQHF
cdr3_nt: TGTGCCAGTAGTATAGATAGGGGCAATCAGCCCCAGCATTTT

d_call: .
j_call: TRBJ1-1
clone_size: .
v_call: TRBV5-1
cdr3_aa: CASRPTRNTEAFF
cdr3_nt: TGCGCCAGCAGACCCACTAGAAACACTGAAGCTTTCTTT

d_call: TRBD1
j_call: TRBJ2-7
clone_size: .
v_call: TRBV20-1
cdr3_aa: CSGRGPYEQYF
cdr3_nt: TGCAGTGGAAGGGGGCCCTACGAGCAGTACTTC

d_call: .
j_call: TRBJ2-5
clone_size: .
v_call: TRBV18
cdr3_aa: CASSPFEEYQETQYF
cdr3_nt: TGTGCCAGCTCACCTTTTGAGGAGTACCAAGAGACCCAGTACTTC

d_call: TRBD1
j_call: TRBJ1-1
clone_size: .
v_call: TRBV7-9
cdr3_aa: CAERTGDTEAFF
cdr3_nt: TGTGCCGAACGGACAGGGGACACTGAAGCTTTCTTT

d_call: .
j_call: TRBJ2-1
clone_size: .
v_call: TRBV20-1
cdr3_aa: CSAESSEQFF
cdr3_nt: TGCAGTGCTGAGAGCAGTGAGCAGTTCTTC

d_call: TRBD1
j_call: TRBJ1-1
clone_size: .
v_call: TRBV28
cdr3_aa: CASRDRERDTEAFF
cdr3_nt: TGTGCCAGCAGGGACAGGGAAAGGGACACTGAAGCTTTCTTT

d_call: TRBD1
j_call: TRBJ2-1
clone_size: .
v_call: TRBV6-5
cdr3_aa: CASTDREQGSSEQFF
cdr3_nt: TGTGCCAGCACCGACAGGGAACAGGGGTCTAGTGAGCAGTTCTTC

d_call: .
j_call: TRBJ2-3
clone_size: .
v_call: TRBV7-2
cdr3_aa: CASSSTGQSLGTDTQYF
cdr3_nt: TGTGCCAGCAGCTCCACTGGACAGAGCCTAGGCACAGATACGCAGTATTTT